The entry below describes one TCR beta chain. What antigen it recognizes has not been identified. A roughly 2.6 ml peripheral blood sample was drawn into PAXgene tubes per donor and stored at -80°C. Without any T cell sorting, total RNA was extracted from whole blood using the PAXgene blood miRNA kit on an automated QIAcube. Peripheral blood from monozygotic twin pairs concordant or discordant for inflammatory bowel disease was subjected to deep TCRalpha and TCRbeta repertoire profiling with unique molecular barcoding. Smoking habits were recorded for all twin pairs, with individuals classified as current, former or never smokers. Via the germline V gene, CDR1 is SGDLS and CDR2 YYNGEE. The CDR3 holds 16 amino acids from the cysteine to the phenylalanine. No DNA sequence is on record. Library method: 5' RACE. For each TCR library, 3,500 to 4,000 ng of total RNA was used. For each sample, cDNA synthesis was carried out in eight separate reactions using SMARTScribe reverse transcriptase. During cDNA synthesis, unique molecular identifiers containing a 6-nucleotide sample barcode were introduced by template switching. TCRalpha and TCRbeta cDNA was amplified in two nested PCRs of approximately 17 and 9 cycles, and bead purification was carried out after each PCR. Before amplification, cDNA was treated with uracil DNA-glycosylase and purified using the QIAquick PCR purification kit. The second PCR added Illumina TruSeq-compatible adapters along with sample-specific barcodes. Library quality and concentration were checked on TapeStation and Qubit, and libraries were pooled at around 4.9 ng each. The pooled libraries were sequenced with 2 x 100 bp reads and custom sequencing primers on an Illumina HiSeq2500 single-index Rapid Run. Processing in the source paper ran as follows. UMI-based consensus assembly with MiGEC version 1.2.6 was used to correct PCR and sequencing errors. MiXCR version 2.1.1 was used to carry out V(D)J alignment, clonotype assembly and CDR3 extraction. To normalise gene usage, clonotype sharing and MAIT/NKT TCR abundance, the top 1000, 10 000 and 20 000 clonotypes in each sample were analysed. After downsampling to 27 000 UMIs, diversity was calculated as the inverse Simpson index using the vegan R package. Statistical testing used paired Mann-Whitney U tests on the discordant twin pairs and applied Benjamini-Hochberg correction for multiple testing. TCRdb reprocessed the sequencing reads and holds a single record per CDR3 protein sequence, with no DNA. None of the V and J calls come from the authors' own analysis; TCRdb made them. The sample table includes over 100,000 distinct CDR3 sequences. Around 12% of the sample is taken by the ten largest.

This sample stems from a study of monozygotic twins with inflammatory bowel disease (dated by TCRdb to about 2019). General notes on the study: A total of approximately 28 monozygotic twin pairs were included in the full study, comprising nine German pairs (four IBD-concordant, five IBD-discordant) and 19 IBD-discordant Danish pairs. The search for disease-associated traits relied mainly on comparing, within discordant pairs, IBD patients with their genetically identical healthy co-twins. Each individual had, on average, about 151 000 unique TCRalpha sequences and 181 000 unique TCRbeta sequences available for analysis. The paper as a whole reports these results and caveats: Compared with healthy twins, IBD patients had fewer clonotypes in common with other individuals, a difference most pronounced in patients showing signs of disease activity. Differing immunosuppressive treatments among patients may have added background noise and inter-individual variability to the repertoires. The analysis was unable to tell different T cell subtypes apart. No single strong signal or clonotype linked to IBD turned up in the results, so the idea that one exists was not supported. Repertoire similarity did not differ between concordant and discordant twins, possibly due to limited statistical power. TCRbeta repertoire diversity, by inverse Simpson index, was decreased in IBD patients compared with their healthy co-twins.

The TCR comes from a human donor with ulcerative colitis or Crohn's disease, or a healthy co-twin of an affected twin (not recorded which). The sequenced sample was blood. The chain was built from TRBV9 and TRBJ2-1; TCRdb proposes TRBD2, but this gene call is untestable without DNA. The CDR3 reads CASSVSQALVYNEQFF.